The clone carrying this T cell receptor (beta chain) has at least ten counts. Its antigen is still unknown. Germline CDR1 reads SGHVS; CDR2 reads FNYEAQ. V gave up 8 bases and J gave up 2 bases; unmatched junction bases: 6. The CDR3 is made up of 13 amino acids. The data derive from a study of T cell repertoires in cytomegalovirus infection. Study as a whole: Matching HLA type and CMV infection were both indicated by public TCR beta signatures. Study-wide results and caveats: Dominating the ex vivo response were TCR beta clonotypes that were CMV-specific and HLA-C-restricted. The cumulative frequency of public TCR beta families distinguished individuals who carried CMV together with the relevant HLA.

TCRdb reanalysed the reads using MiXCR and keeps one entry per CDR3 protein. The profile shows roughly 76,000 distinct CDR3 sequences, more than 3% of them singletons. The TCR comes from a human donor in good health (CMV status not recorded). Some clones in this sample may be carry-over from other donors' samples. The sequenced sample was PBMCs. The chain employs TRBV7-6 and TRBJ2-7; 7 bases line up with TRBD1. CDR3 sequence: CASGRTGAYEQYF. Here the CDR3 DNA reads TGTGCCAGCGGAAGGACAGGCGCCTACGAGCAGTACTTC.